One sample yielded the 21 T cell receptor beta chains listed below, sequenced in a study of blood T cell repertoires in COVID-19. Some clones are missing from TCRdb's copy, which holds only in-frame ones; the method was immunoSEQ multiplex PCR. The table lists about 120,000 clones, roughly 83% of them singletons. Sample: peripheral blood. The receptors here all came from a man under 40 with acute or convalescent COVID-19.

This clone was recorded a few times. This chain links TRBV30 with TRBJ1-2; 10 bases match TRBD1. After removal of 5 bases from V and 8 bases from J, the junction contained 5 bases not matched to a gene. The CDR3 totals 12 residues. The germline gives CDR1 GTSNPN, CDR2 SVGIG (reference sequence). The CDR3 is CAWATGGGGYTF. In nucleotides, the CDR3 is TGTGCCTGGGCGACAGGGGGCGGCGGCTACACCTTC. The full variable domain, its missing parts supplied by reference TRBV30 and TRBJ1-2, is SQTIHQWPATLVQPVGSPLSLECTVEGTSNPNLYWYRQAAGRGLQLLFYSVGIGQISSEVPQNLSASRPQDRQFILSSKKLLLSDSGFYLCAWATGGGGYTFGSGTRLTVV.

The chain is built from TRBV5-6 and TRBJ2-7; perhaps TRBD2 as D (5 bases). Germline V gene lookup returns CDR1 SGHDT and CDR2 YYEEEE. The ends were cut back, 2 bases at V and 0 bases at J, with 12 bases in the middle. The CDR3 is 15 residues long. The CDR3 reads CASSFGSGSSYEQYF. The CDR3 region has the DNA TGTGCCAGCAGCTTTGGATCGGGGAGCTCCTACGAGCAGTACTTC. Variable domain in full (rest from reference TRBV5-6 and TRBJ2-7): DAGVTQSPTHLIKTRGQQVTLRCSPKSGHDTVSWYQQALGQGPQFIFQYYEEEERQRGNFPDRFSGHQFPNYSSELNVNALLLGDSALYLCASSFGSGSSYEQYFGPGTRLTVT.

This chain joins TRBV19 and TRBJ2-5; weak D call: TRBD2 (6 bases). Per the germline V gene, CDR1 is LNHDA and CDR2 is SQIVND (reference sequence). Trimming stripped 7 bases from V and 3 bases from J, with 12 bases between. CDR3 size: 13 residues. The CDR3 spells CASTFGGEETQYF. CDR3 sequence (DNA): TGTGCCAGTACCTTTGGAGGGGAAGAGACCCAGTACTTC.

The chain recombines TRBV7-7 with TRBJ2-2; perhaps TRBD1 as D (5 bases). The CDR3 has 15 residues. The germline V gene has CDR1 SSHAT and CDR2 FNYEAQ (reference sequence). In DNA form, the CDR3 reads TGTGCTAGCTCAAATGATGGACAAAACACCGGGGAGCTGTTTTTT. It encodes CASSNDGQNTGELFF.

J is TRBJ1-2 and V is TRBV13, with 7 bases that match TRBD1. The CDR3 spans 15 residues. Germline V CDR1 and CDR2: PRHDT, FYEKMQ (reference sequence). V lost 0 bases to trimming and J lost 2 bases; unmatched junction nucleotides: 3. CDR3 residues: CASSLGDRANYGYTF. The DNA of the CDR3 is TGTGCCAGCAGCTTAGGAGACAGGGCGAACTATGGCTACACCTTC.

V and J are TRBV5-1 and TRBJ1-2; D unresolved. This CDR3 contains 14 residues. Germline V gene sequence: CDR1 SGHRS, CDR2 YFSETQ. Trimming removed 0 bases at V and 6 bases at J, with 12 bases between. DNA for the CDR3: TGCGCCAGCAGCTTGGACCATCTCTCGGATGGCTACACCTTC. Amino acid sequence: CASSLDHLSDGYTF.

The chain employs TRBV21-1 and TRBJ2-3; no DNA check was done on the table's D call, TRBD2. TRBV21-1 is labeled a pseudogene. This CDR3 comprises 15 residues. The CDR3 here is CASNPAGTSTDTQYF. The CDR3 DNA is TGTGCCAGCAACCCAGCGGGGACTAGCACAGATACGCAGTATTTT.

The rearrangement uses TRBV29-1 and TRBJ1-1; 8 bases are shared with TRBD1. Germline trimming cut 4 bases from V and 5 bases from J; bases unmatched to any gene: 9. The germline V gene has CDR1 SQVTM and CDR2 ANQGSEA. CDR3 length: 14 amino acids. CDR3 protein: CSVAGDRGGTEAFF. CDR3 DNA: TGCAGCGTTGCCGGCGACAGGGGAGGGACTGAAGCTTTCTTT.

Note on this clone: One junction end disagrees with the germline gene, perhaps due to a read error. The CDR3 loop is CASSLLVEGQGSTGELFF. As DNA, the CDR3 is TGTGCTAGCAGCTTATTGGTGGAGGGACAGGGAAGCACCGGGGAGCTGTTTTTT. V gene TRBV7-7 combines with J gene TRBJ2-2, with 9 bases identical to TRBD1. Germline V gene data show CDR1 as SSHAT and CDR2 as FNYEAQ (reference sequence). This CDR3 has 18 amino acids.

The J gene is TRBJ2-3, the V gene TRBV19; possible D gene TRBD2, 5 bases. The V end was cut by 7 bases, the J end by 4 bases, with 15 bases between. This CDR3 spans 14 amino acids. Germline V gene data show CDR1 as LNHDA and CDR2 as SQIVND (reference sequence). CDR3 region: CASTVGVLADTQYF. CDR3 coding DNA: TGTGCCAGTACTGTCGGGGTTTTAGCAGATACGCAGTATTTT.

This rearrangement joins TRBV29-1 to TRBJ2-3, with a weak D call TRBD2 (7 bases). V lost 6 bases to trimming and J lost 0 bases, with 19 bases between them. Germline V CDR1 and CDR2: SQVTM, ANQGSEA. The length of the CDR3 is 16 residues. CDR3 protein: CSVQGTTSRSTDTQYF. The DNA of the CDR3 is TGCAGCGTCCAGGGGACTACTAGCCGCAGCACAGATACGCAGTATTTT.

This clone has a handful of counts. The V and J genes are TRBV1 and TRBJ2-1; whether TRBD2, the table's D call, matches the DNA was not checked. TRBV1 is annotated as a pseudogene. This CDR3 region has 16 residues. The DNA for the CDR3 is TGCACCAGCAGCCAAGATGCCGAGCCCGGCTACAATGAGCAGTTCTTC. Translating gives CTSSQDAEPGYNEQFF.

V gene TRBV30 combines with J gene TRBJ1-2; TRBD1 agrees at 7 bases. Trimming took 1 base from V and 0 from J; bases not matched to a gene: 5. The CDR3 spans 15 residues. Germline V gene data show CDR1 as GTSNPN and CDR2 as SVGIG (reference sequence). The DNA of the CDR3 is TGTGCCTGGAGTGACGGGACAGTTGCTAACTATGGCTACACCTTC. It codes for CAWSDGTVANYGYTF.

The genes are TRBV20-1 and TRBJ1-2; 8 nucleotides agree with TRBD1. The CDR3 is made up of 13 amino acids. CDR1 and CDR2 from the germline V gene are DFQATT and SNEGSKA (reference sequence). The trim removed 3 bases at V and 4 bases at J, leaving 4 bases unmatched. The CDR3 sequence: CSASTGQGYGYTF. Written as DNA, the CDR3 is TGCAGTGCTAGTACCGGACAGGGCTATGGCTACACCTTC.

This rearrangement joins TRBV9 to TRBJ1-2; no firm D call. This CDR3 comprises 14 residues. Germline-derived CDR1 and CDR2 are SGDLS and YYNGEE. Trimming shortened V by 4 bases and J by 4 bases, and 14 bases separated the two germline ends. CDR3 DNA: TGTGCCAGCAGCCCCCCACAGACAAGCTATGGCTACACCTTC. It yields the protein CASSPPQTSYGYTF.

The chain couples TRBV29-1 to TRBJ2-2; D gene uncertain. Trimming took off 0 bases at V and 3 bases at J, with 5 bases between the two ends. The CDR3 loop spans 13 amino acids. Germline lookup yields CDR1 SQVTM and CDR2 ANQGSEA. The CDR3, as DNA: TGCAGCGTTGAAGATCCCTACACCGGGGAGCTGTTTTTT. Amino acids: CSVEDPYTGELFF.

The gene calls are TRBV6-2 or TRBV6-3 and TRBJ2-5, with D possibly being TRBD2 (6 bases). The CDR3 totals 16 residues. V shed 2 bases and J shed 4 bases, with 17 bases lying between them. In germline, CDR1 is MNHEY, CDR2 SVGEGT. The CDR3 nucleotides are TGTGCCAGCAGTTACCAGGGACTTGCCGTTGGAGAGACCCAGTACTTC. Protein product: CASSYQGLAVGETQYF.

The chain joins TRBV7-9 to TRBJ1-2; 7 bases are a match to TRBD1. Trimming at V came to 5 bases and at J to 8 bases, leaving 11 bases not matched to a gene. The CDR3 length is 14 residues. The germline CDR1 and CDR2 sequences are SEHNR and FQNEAQ (reference sequence). The CDR3 here is CASSRDSGFRGYTF. Here the CDR3 DNA reads TGTGCCAGCAGCCGGGACAGTGGGTTCCGGGGCTACACCTTC. Full variable domain (remainder filled in from reference TRBV7-9 and TRBJ1-2): DTGVSQNPRHKITKRGQNVTFRCDPISEHNRLYWYRQTLGQGPEFLTYFQNEAQLEKSRLLSDRFSAERPKGSFSTLEIQRTEQGDSAMYLCASSRDSGFRGYTFGSGTRLTVV.

The CDR3 is CASKQGATNEKLFF. The CDR3 DNA sequence: TGTGCCAGCAAACAGGGGGCAACTAATGAAAAACTGTTTTTT. The V and J genes are TRBV19 and TRBJ1-4, with 8 positions matching TRBD1. The germline V gene encodes CDR1 LNHDA and CDR2 SQIVND (reference sequence). The CDR3 is 14 amino acids. With V trimmed by 9 bases and J by 0 bases, 3 bases remained unmatched.

This CDR3 reads CASSYTTTGPGELFF. Here the CDR3 DNA reads TGTGCCAGCAGTTACACCACCACAGGGCCCGGGGAGCTGTTTTTT. V gene TRBV6-2 or TRBV6-3 combines with J gene TRBJ2-2, with D possibly matching TRBD1 (6 bases). Trimming stripped 2 bases from V and 6 bases from J, with 13 bases between. Per the germline V gene, CDR1 is MNHEY and CDR2 is SVGEGT. The length of the CDR3 is 15 residues.

This chain connects TRBV5-4 to TRBJ2-7, with TRBD1 as a possible D gene (6 bases). Germline-derived CDR1 and CDR2 are SGHNT and YYREEE (reference sequence). V shed 1 base and J shed 7 bases, with 12 bases lying between them. This CDR3 contains 13 residues. CDR3 in amino acids: CASSLIGDREQYF. The CDR3, as DNA: TGTGCCAGCAGCTTGATTGGAGACAGGGAGCAGTACTTC.